This T cell receptor (beta chain) was documented in a study of T-cell reconstitution after alpha-beta-depleted transplantation in children. Study findings and constraints: When one year had passed after transplant, most T-cell counts and diversity came from newly produced T cells. Several hundred expanded graft clones reportedly supplied alpha-beta T cells about two months after transplant. After transplant, high TCRbeta diversity at day 60 in some patients arose from surviving recipient T cells and thymic progenitors.

Trimming took 6 bases from V and 3 from J, leaving 26 bases between them. Germline CDR1 is DFQATT and CDR2 is SNEGSKA (reference sequence). The CDR3 runs to 18 residues. Unique molecular identifiers were used in preparing the TCRbeta library. MiXCR, run by TCRdb on the PCR reads, gives a single entry per CDR3 protein. The repertoire holds under 250,000 distinct CDR3 sequences, 6.6% seen once, with about 6% in the top ten. For this clonotype: The antigen remains undetermined.

The starting material was PBMCs, obtained before TCRalphabeta/CD19-depleted stem cell transplant. The chain joins TRBV20-1 to TRBJ1-4, with D perhaps matching TRBD1 (6 bases). This receptor was obtained from a boy aged 2 to 10 with acute lymphoblastic leukemia, due to receive a stem cell transplant. The chain's CDR3 is CSAKGLGARGYANEKLFF. The CDR3 nucleotides are TGCAGTGCCAAGGGGCTGGGGGCGCGAGGTTATGCTAATGAAAAACTGTTTTTT.